This record covers a single T cell receptor (beta chain). Its antigen is as yet unknown. The sample comes from a study of blood T cells in healthy people across ages. Study-wide results and caveats: It was the long-lived donors that had more naive CD4+ cells and higher diversity than aged donors.

For the second PCR, which ran for about 7 to 11 cycles, a sample-barcoded 5' primer and a J-beta primer mix were used. Each cDNA molecule received a tag from a template-switch adaptor that had 12 random nucleotides. TCRdb reprocessed the 5' RACE reads via MiXCR and lists one record per CDR3 protein. The profile shows 1.5 million to 2 million distinct CDR3 sequences, about 31% of them singletons. There are 15 residues in the CDR3. The sequenced material came from blood. The rearrangement links TRBV21-1 to TRBJ2-5; TRBD1 was called by the table and not checked on the DNA. TRBV21-1 is deemed a pseudogene. This TCR came from a woman in her twenties or thirties in good health. The CDR3 loop is CASSKSVGADKTQYF. For the CDR3, the DNA is TGTGCCAGCAGCAAATCCGTCGGGGCTGATAAGACCCAGTACTTC.